The subject of this entry is one T cell receptor beta chain. This CDR3 has 16 residues. The germline CDR1 and CDR2 sequences are MNHEY and SMNVEV (reference sequence). J lost 0 bases, V lost 5 bases, and 9 bases had no gene match. The PCR was carried out with 60 Vbeta primers and 13 Jbeta primers. Sequencing was performed with immunoSEQ multiplex PCR; in TCRdb, only in-frame clones are kept and a portion is missing. In the table there are 200,000 or so clones, 70% to 90% of which are singletons. The source of the sample is a study of cytomegalovirus exposure and HLA in healthy donors. The chain recombines TRBV27 with TRBJ1-2; 7 nucleotides match TRBD1. The TCR comes from a woman aged 18-29 years in good health and CMV-seropositive. The sample comprised PBMCs. CDR3 nucleotide sequence: TGTGCCAGCAGTCCAAACCTTAGGGGGCCTAACTATGGCTACACCTTC. It yields the protein CASSPNLRGPNYGYTF.